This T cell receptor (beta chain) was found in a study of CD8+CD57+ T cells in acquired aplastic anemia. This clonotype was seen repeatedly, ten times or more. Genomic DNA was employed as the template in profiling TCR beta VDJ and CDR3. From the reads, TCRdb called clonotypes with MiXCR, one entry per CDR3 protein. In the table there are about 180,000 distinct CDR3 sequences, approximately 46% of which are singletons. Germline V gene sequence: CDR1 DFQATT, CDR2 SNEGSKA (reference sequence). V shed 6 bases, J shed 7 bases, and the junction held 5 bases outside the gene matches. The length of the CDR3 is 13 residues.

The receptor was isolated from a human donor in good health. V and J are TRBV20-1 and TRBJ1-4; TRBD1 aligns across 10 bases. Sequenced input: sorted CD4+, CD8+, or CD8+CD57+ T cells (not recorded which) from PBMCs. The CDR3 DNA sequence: TGCAGTGCCCGACAGGGGGCTGGTGAAAAACTGTTTTTT. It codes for CSARQGAGEKLFF.